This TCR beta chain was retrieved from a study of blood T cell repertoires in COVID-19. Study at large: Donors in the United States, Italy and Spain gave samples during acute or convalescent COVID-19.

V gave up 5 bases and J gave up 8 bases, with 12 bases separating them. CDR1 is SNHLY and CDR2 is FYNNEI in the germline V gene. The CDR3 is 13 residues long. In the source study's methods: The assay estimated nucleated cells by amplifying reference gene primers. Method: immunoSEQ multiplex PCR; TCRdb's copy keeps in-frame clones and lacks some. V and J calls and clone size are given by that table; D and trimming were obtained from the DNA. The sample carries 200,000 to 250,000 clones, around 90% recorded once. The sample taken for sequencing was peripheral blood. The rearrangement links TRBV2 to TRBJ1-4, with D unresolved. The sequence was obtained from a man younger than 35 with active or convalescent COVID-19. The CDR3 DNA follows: TGTGCCAGCAGTCCGGCAGGAAGGGAAAAACTGTTTTTT. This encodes CASSPAGREKLFF. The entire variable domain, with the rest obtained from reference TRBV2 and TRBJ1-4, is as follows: EPEVTQTPSHQVTQMGQEVILRCVPISNHLYFYWYRQILGQKVEFLVSFYNNEISEKSEIFDDQFSVERPDGSNFTLKIRSTKLEDSAMYFCASSPAGREKLFFGSGTQLSVL.